What follows are 20 T cell receptor beta chains derived from one specimen sequenced in a study of T-cell reconstitution after alpha-beta-depleted transplantation in children. Preparation of the TCRbeta library used unique molecular identifiers. TCRdb re-called the PCR reads through MiXCR, storing one row per CDR3 protein. The sample has approximately 490,000 distinct CDR3 sequences, under 15% seen once; the top ten hold roughly 5.4%. The sample here was PBMCs from the stem cell graft donor, taken from the stem cell graft. These receptors all come from a human donor who donated a stem cell graft to a child with combined immunodeficiency.

This chain uses TRBV7-8 with TRBJ2-6; D is uncertain. This CDR3 contains 13 residues. Trimming took 3 bases from V and 5 from J, leaving 5 bases between them. Germline CDR1 reads SGHVS; CDR2 reads FQNEAQ. CDR3 sequence: CASSFPWANVLTF. The CDR3 nucleotides are TGTGCCAGCAGCTTTCCGTGGGCCAACGTCCTGACTTTC.

V usage is TRBV3-1 and J usage is TRBJ2-1; D possibly corresponds to TRBD2 (6 bases). Per the germline V gene, CDR1 is LGHDT and CDR2 is YNNKEL (reference sequence). The CDR3 runs 16 residues. Trimming cost V 2 bases and J 1 base, with 12 bases left between them. This CDR3 reads CASSQIIAVSYNEQFF. In DNA form, the CDR3 reads TGTGCCAGCAGCCAAATAATAGCGGTTTCCTACAATGAGCAGTTCTTC.

The chain is built from TRBV4-2 and TRBJ2-2; D could derive from TRBD1 or TRBD2 (5 bases each). This CDR3 is built from 16 residues. Germline V lookup: CDR1 LGHNA, CDR2 YNFKEQ. V shed 0 bases and J shed 2 bases, with 10 bases lying between them. In DNA form, the CDR3 reads TGTGCCAGCAGCCAAGATGGGGGTTCAAACACCGGGGAGCTGTTTTTT. Encoded protein: CASSQDGGSNTGELFF.

The V and J genes are TRBV7-6 and TRBJ2-1; D may be TRBD2 (7 bases). CDR1 and CDR2 from the germline V gene are SGHVS and FNYEAQ. This CDR3 contains 16 residues. The V gene lost 5 bases and the J gene lost 1 base, with 15 bases spanning the gap. The CDR3 reads CASSPRGGASYNEQFF. DNA for the CDR3: TGTGCCAGCAGCCCCCGCGGGGGCGCGTCCTACAATGAGCAGTTCTTC.

The chain joins TRBV4-2 to TRBJ2-1; 7 nucleotides line up with TRBD2. The CDR3 length is 18 residues. Per germline, CDR1 LGHNA and CDR2 YNFKEQ. With 0 bases clipped from V and 0 bases from J, the junction kept 8 bases outside the gene matches. This CDR3 reads CASSQDLSGTTSYNEQFF. CDR3 nucleotides: TGTGCCAGCAGCCAAGATCTATCCGGGACTACCTCCTACAATGAGCAGTTCTTC.

This clonotype was seen more than once but under ten times. The chain employs TRBV20-1 and TRBJ2-7, with D possibly matching TRBD1 (6 bases). V was clipped by 6 bases and J by 1 base, with 13 bases between them. The CDR3 consists of 13 residues. The V gene's germline CDR1 is DFQATT and CDR2 SNEGSKA (reference sequence). CDR3 coding DNA: TGCAGTGCCCAGCGTACAGGGTCCTACGAGCAGTACTTC. Translation gives CSAQRTGSYEQYF.

The gene calls are TRBV9 and TRBJ2-7, with 8 positions matching TRBD1. With 4 bases clipped from V and 1 base from J, the junction kept 4 bases outside the gene matches. Germline V lookup: CDR1 SGDLS, CDR2 YYNGEE. CDR3 length: 14 amino acids. CDR3 DNA sequence: TGTGCCAGCAGCCCACAGGGGGTATCCTACGAGCAGTACTTC. It translates to CASSPQGVSYEQYF.

This clonotype has only a few counts. The chain combines TRBV27 with TRBJ2-3; weak D call: TRBD2 (5 bases). Germline V gene data show CDR1 as MNHEY and CDR2 as SMNVEV (reference sequence). The V end was cut by 6 bases, the J end by 0 bases, with 16 bases between. The CDR3 has 16 residues. CDR3 nucleotide sequence: TGTGCCAGCAGGGACTTCCTAGGCAGTAGCACAGATACGCAGTATTTT. It codes for CASRDFLGSSTDTQYF.

This clonotype was recorded a few times. The chain employs TRBV20-1 and TRBJ1-2; no reliable D call. V dropped 8 bases and J dropped 8 bases, with 18 bases sitting between them. The germline V gene encodes CDR1 DFQATT and CDR2 SNEGSKA (reference sequence). The CDR3 runs 12 residues. CDR3 region: CSTSRVPRGYTF. The CDR3 region has the DNA TGCAGTACATCTAGGGTGCCCCGGGGCTACACCTTC.

At least ten counts were recorded for this clonotype. The rearrangement joins TRBV29-1 to TRBJ1-1; D is unresolved. The CDR3 spans 15 residues. Looked up from germline, CDR1 is SQVTM and CDR2 is ANQGSEA. Trimming left V 4 bases short and J 0 bases short, with 15 bases between. CDR3 sequence reads: CSVGREVWMNTEAFF. Here the CDR3 DNA reads TGCAGCGTTGGGAGGGAGGTCTGGATGAACACTGAAGCTTTCTTT.

This clonotype was detected only a few times. The chain has TRBV30 and TRBJ1-1; 7 bases fit TRBD1. Germline V CDR1 and CDR2: GTSNPN, SVGIG (reference sequence). This CDR3 comprises 13 residues. V was clipped by 2 bases and J by 8 bases; unmatched bases: 8. Written as DNA, the CDR3 is TGTGCCTGGAGTAGACAAGGGGGCCCGGAAGCTTTCTTT. It yields the protein CAWSRQGGPEAFF.

In its sample, this clonotype was seen a few times. The chain couples TRBV4-3 to TRBJ1-3; D call uncertain. Trimming took 0 bases from V and 3 from J, leaving 3 bases between them. This CDR3 is 13 amino acids long. CDR1 LGHNA and CDR2 YSLEER come from the germline V gene. The chain's CDR3 is CASSQEFGNTIYF. The CDR3 coding sequence is TGCGCCAGCAGCCAAGAATTTGGAAACACCATATATTTT.

The sample holds a few counts of this clonotype. The chain links TRBV4-3 to TRBJ2-2; D possibly corresponds to TRBD2 (6 bases). This CDR3 is built from 18 residues. Germline loops: CDR1 LGHNA, CDR2 YSLEER. The germline V and J ends were trimmed by 1 base and 4 bases, with 19 bases remaining between them. The CDR3 region has the DNA TGCGCCAGCAGCCAAGCCACCCTCGGGACTCTGGGCACCGGGGAGCTGTTTTTT. Translation gives CASSQATLGTLGTGELFF.

This rearrangement joins TRBV9 to TRBJ2-7; D unresolved. Germline CDR1 SGDLS, CDR2 YYNGEE. The germline V and J ends were trimmed by 0 bases and 2 bases, with 9 bases remaining between them. CDR3 length equals 14 residues. The CDR3 here is CASSVAVVPYEQYF. CDR3 sequence (DNA): TGTGCCAGCAGCGTAGCTGTGGTCCCCTACGAGCAGTACTTC. Using reference TRBV9 and TRBJ2-7 for the parts outside the CDR3, the full variable domain is DSGVTQTPKHLITATGQRVTLRCSPRSGDLSVYWYQQSLDQGLQFLIQYYNGEERAKGNILERFSAQQFPDLHSELNLSSLELGDSALYFCASSVAVVPYEQYFGPGTRLTVT.

This clonotype turned up a few times. The genes are TRBV7-6 and TRBJ1-3; D not certain. V lost 1 base, J lost 0 bases, and 10 bases lay in between. Germline values: CDR1 SGHVS, CDR2 FNYEAQ. The CDR3 has 16 amino acids. CDR3: CASSLVLGSSGNTIYF. In DNA form, the CDR3 reads TGTGCCAGCAGCTTAGTACTAGGGAGCTCTGGAAACACCATATATTTT.

The sample holds a few counts of this clonotype. The chain joins TRBV7-9 to TRBJ2-6; no clear D. The CDR3 contains 15 residues. Deletions cut 5 bases from V and 4 bases from J, with 12 bases between. Per the germline V gene, CDR1 is SEHNR and CDR2 is FQNEAQ (reference sequence). The CDR3 loop reads CASSRQLAGANVLTF. The CDR3 nucleotides read TGTGCCAGCAGCCGACAATTAGCCGGGGCCAACGTCCTGACTTTC.

Ten or more counts support this clonotype. The J gene is TRBJ1-6, the V gene TRBV12-3 or TRBV12-4; no firm D call. Trimming removed 6 bases from V and 9 bases from J, with 9 bases in between. The CDR3 is 12 residues long. DNA of the CDR3: TGTGCCAGCAGGATATCTGTTTCACCCCTCCACTTT. It is translated as CASRISVSPLHF.

The chain uses TRBV7-6 and TRBJ2-3; 12 nucleotides match TRBD2. Trimming took 4 bases from V and 4 from J; bases not matched to a gene: 3. The V gene's germline CDR1 is SGHVS and CDR2 FNYEAQ. The CDR3 sequence is 15 residues long. CDR3 loop: CASSWGLAGADTQYF. CDR3 DNA sequence: TGTGCCAGCAGCTGGGGACTAGCGGGCGCAGATACGCAGTATTTT.

V is TRBV10-3 and J is TRBJ2-5; 7 nucleotides agree with TRBD1. The germline CDR1 and CDR2 sequences are ENHRY and SYGVKD. Trimming cost V 4 bases and J 6 bases; bases outside gene matches: 8. This CDR3 is built from 14 residues. This CDR3 is CAISGSDRAKTQYF. In DNA form, the CDR3 reads TGTGCCATCAGTGGATCCGACAGGGCTAAGACCCAGTACTTC.

This clonotype was detected many times. The chain links TRBV6-5 to TRBJ2-7, with 8 bases fitting TRBD2. After removal of 2 bases from V and 0 bases from J, the junction contained 9 bases not matched to a gene. Looked up from germline, CDR1 is MNHEY and CDR2 is SVGAGI. The CDR3 contains 17 residues. The chain's CDR3 is CASSYRYSGARSYEQYF. In DNA, the CDR3 is TGTGCCAGCAGTTACCGTTATAGCGGGGCGCGCTCCTACGAGCAGTACTTC.